This entry features one TCR beta chain sequence. PCR used 60 Vbeta primers and 13 Jbeta primers. Clones were sequenced by immunoSEQ multiplex PCR, and TCRdb holds only the in-frame ones, with some missing. The sample contains 80,000 to 95,000 clones, roughly four fifths of which appear only once. The data were obtained in a study of cytomegalovirus exposure and HLA in healthy donors. Trimming at V came to 1 base and at J to 3 bases, leaving 5 bases not matched to a gene. Germline CDR1 is SGHVS and CDR2 is FNYEAQ. The CDR3 is 16 amino acids. J is TRBJ2-1 and V is TRBV7-6, with TRBD2 identical over 8 bases. Material: PBMCs. The clonotype originates from a woman aged 18 to 35 in good health and CMV-seropositive. For the CDR3, the DNA is TGTGCCAGCAGCTTAGGAGCGGGGGAAAACTACAATGAGCAGTTCTTC. It encodes CASSLGAGENYNEQFF.